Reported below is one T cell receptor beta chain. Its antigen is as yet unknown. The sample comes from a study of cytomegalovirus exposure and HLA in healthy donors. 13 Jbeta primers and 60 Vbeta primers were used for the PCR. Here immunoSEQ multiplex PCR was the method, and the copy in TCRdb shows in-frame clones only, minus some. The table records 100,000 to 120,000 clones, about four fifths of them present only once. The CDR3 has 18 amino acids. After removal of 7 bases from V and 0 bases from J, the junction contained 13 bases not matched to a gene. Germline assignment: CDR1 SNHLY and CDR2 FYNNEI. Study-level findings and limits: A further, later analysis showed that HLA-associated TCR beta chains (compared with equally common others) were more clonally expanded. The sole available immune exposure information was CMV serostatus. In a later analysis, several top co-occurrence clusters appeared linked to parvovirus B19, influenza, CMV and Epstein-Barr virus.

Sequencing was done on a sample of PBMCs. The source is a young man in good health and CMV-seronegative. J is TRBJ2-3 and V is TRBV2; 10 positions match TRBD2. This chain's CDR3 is CASTFFGAGGPSTDTQYF. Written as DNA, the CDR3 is TGTGCCAGCACCTTCTTTGGAGCGGGGGGGCCGAGCACAGATACGCAGTATTTT.